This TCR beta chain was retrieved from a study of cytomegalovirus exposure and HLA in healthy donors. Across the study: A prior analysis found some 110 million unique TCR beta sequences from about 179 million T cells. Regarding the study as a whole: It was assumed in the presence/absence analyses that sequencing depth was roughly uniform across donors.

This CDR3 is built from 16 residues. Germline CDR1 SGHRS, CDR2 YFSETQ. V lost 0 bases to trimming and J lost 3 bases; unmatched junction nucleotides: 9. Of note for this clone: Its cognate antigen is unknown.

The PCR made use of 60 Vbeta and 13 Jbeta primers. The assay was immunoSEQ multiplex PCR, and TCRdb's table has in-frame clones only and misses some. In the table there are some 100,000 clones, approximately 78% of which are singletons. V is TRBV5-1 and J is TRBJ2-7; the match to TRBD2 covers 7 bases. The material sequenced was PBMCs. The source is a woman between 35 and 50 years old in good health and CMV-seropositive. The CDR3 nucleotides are TGCGCCAGCAGCTTGGGACCTTCTAGCGGATTCTACGAGCAGTACTTC. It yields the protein CASSLGPSSGFYEQYF.